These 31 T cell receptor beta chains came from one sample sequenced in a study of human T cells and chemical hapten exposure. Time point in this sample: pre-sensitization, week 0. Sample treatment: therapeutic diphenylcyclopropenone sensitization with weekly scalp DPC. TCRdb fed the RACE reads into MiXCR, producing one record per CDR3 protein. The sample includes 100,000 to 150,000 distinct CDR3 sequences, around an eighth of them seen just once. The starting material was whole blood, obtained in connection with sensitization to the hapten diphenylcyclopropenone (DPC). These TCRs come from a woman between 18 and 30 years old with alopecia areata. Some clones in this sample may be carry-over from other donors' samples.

CDR3 sequence reads: CASSQDITGGYTF. The CDR3 region has the DNA TGCGCCAGCAGCCAAGATATAACAGGTGGCTACACCTTC. The chain has TRBV4-1 and TRBJ1-2; maybe TRBD1 (5 bases). Trimming shortened V by 0 bases and J by 7 bases, and 9 bases separated the two germline ends. Germline CDR1 is MGHRA and CDR2 is YSYEKL. This CDR3 comprises 13 residues.

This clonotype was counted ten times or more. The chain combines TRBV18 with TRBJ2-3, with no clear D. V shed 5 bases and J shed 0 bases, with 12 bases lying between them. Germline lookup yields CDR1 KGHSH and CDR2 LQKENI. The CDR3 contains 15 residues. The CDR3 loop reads CASSSATASTDTQYF. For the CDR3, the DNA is TGTGCCAGCTCATCCGCCACGGCGAGCACAGATACGCAGTATTTT. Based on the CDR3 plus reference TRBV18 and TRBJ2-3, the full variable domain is NAGVMQNPRHLVRRRGQEARLRCSPMKGHSHVYWYRQLPEEGLKFMVYLQKENIIDESGMPKERFSAEFPKEGPSILRIQQVVRGDSAAYFCASSSATASTDTQYFGPGTRLTVL.

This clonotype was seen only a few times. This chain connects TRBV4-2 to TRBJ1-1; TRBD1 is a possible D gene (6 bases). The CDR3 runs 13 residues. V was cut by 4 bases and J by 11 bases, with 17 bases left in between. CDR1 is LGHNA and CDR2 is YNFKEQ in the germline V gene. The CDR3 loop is CASSLGGRPGAFF. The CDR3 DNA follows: TGTGCCAGCAGCCTGGGGGGCCGTCCCGGGGCTTTCTTT.

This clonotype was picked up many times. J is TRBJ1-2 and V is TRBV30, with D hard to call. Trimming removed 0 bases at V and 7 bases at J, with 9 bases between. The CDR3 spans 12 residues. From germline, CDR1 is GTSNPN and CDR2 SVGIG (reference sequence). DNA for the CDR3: TGTGCCTGGAGTGTACTGCGGGGTGGCTACACCTTC. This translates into CAWSVLRGGYTF.

This CDR3 reads CASSLRGLAVRDTQYF. As DNA, the CDR3 is TGTGCCAGCAGCTTAAGAGGACTAGCGGTCAGAGATACGCAGTATTTT. The gene calls are TRBV7-2 and TRBJ2-3, with 10 bases aligning to TRBD2. Per germline, CDR1 SGHTA and CDR2 FQGNSA. This CDR3 is 16 amino acids long. Germline trimming cut 2 bases from V and 5 bases from J; bases unmatched to any gene: 7.

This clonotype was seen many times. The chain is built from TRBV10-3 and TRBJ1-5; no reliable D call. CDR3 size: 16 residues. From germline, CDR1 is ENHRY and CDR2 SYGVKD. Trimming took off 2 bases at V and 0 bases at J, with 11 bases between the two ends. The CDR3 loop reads CAISENRPNSNQPQHF. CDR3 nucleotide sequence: TGTGCCATCAGTGAGAACAGACCTAATAGCAATCAGCCCCAGCATTTT.

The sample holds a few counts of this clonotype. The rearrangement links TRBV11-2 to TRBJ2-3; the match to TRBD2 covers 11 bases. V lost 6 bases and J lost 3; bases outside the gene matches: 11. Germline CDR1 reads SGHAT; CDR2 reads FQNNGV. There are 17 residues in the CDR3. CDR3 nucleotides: TGTGCCAGCAGTCACACTAGCGGGGGTTTTTGGACAGATACGCAGTATTTT. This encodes CASSHTSGGFWTDTQYF.

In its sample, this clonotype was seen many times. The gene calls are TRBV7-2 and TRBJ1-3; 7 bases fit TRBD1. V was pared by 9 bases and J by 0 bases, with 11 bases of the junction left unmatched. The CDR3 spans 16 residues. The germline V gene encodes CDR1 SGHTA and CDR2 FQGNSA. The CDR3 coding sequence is TGTGCCAGTACCGGACAGGCAGAACTCTCTGGAAACACCATATATTTT. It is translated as CASTGQAELSGNTIYF.

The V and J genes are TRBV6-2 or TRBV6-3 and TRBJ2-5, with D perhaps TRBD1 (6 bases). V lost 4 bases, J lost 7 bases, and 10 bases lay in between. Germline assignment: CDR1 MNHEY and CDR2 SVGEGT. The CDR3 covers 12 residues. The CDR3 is CASSWTVATQYF. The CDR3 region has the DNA TGTGCCAGCAGTTGGACAGTCGCGACCCAGTACTTC.

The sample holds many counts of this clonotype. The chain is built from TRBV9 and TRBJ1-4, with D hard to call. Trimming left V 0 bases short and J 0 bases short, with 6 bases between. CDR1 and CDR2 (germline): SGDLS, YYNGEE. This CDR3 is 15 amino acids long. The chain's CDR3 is CASSVAPTTNEKLFF. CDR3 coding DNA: TGTGCCAGCAGCGTAGCGCCAACAACTAATGAAAAACTGTTTTTT.

CDR3 DNA: TGTGCCAGCAGCTTCATGGGAGGCAATGAGCAGTTCTTC. It is translated as CASSFMGGNEQFF. The chain joins TRBV11-3 to TRBJ2-1; weak D call: TRBD2 (6 bases). This CDR3 has 13 residues. Trimming took off 3 bases at V and 6 bases at J, with 9 bases between the two ends. Germline CDR1 is SGHNT and CDR2 is YENEEA.

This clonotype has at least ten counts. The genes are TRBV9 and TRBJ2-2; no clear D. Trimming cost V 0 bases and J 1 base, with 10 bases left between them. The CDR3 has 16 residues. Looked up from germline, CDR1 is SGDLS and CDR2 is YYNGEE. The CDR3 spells CASSVGQNLNTGELFF. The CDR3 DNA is TGTGCCAGCAGCGTAGGCCAGAACCTGAACACCGGGGAGCTGTTTTTT.

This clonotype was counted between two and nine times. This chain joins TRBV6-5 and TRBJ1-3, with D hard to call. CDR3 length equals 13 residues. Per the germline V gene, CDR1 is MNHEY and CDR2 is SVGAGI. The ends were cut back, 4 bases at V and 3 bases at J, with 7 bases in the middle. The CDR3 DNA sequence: TGTGCCAGCAGTTTCACCAATGGAAACACCATATATTTT. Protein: CASSFTNGNTIYF.

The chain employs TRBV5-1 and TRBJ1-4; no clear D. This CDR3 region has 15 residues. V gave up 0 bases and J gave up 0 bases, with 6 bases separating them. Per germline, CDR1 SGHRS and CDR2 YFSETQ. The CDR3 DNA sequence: TGCGCCAGCAGCTTGGATGGCACAACTAATGAAAAACTGTTTTTT. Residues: CASSLDGTTNEKLFF.

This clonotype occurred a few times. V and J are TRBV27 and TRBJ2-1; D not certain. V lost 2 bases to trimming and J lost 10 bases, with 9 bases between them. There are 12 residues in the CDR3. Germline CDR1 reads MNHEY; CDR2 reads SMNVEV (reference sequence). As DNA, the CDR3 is TGTGCCAGCAGTTTAAACTATGGGGAGCAGTTCTTC. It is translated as CASSLNYGEQFF.

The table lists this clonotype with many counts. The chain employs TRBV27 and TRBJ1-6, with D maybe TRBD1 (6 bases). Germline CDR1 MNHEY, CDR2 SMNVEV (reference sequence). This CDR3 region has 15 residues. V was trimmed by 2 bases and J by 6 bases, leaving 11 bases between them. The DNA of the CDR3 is TGTGCCAGCAGTTTAGGGGGGGCTGGTAATTCACCCCTCCACTTT. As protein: CASSLGGAGNSPLHF.

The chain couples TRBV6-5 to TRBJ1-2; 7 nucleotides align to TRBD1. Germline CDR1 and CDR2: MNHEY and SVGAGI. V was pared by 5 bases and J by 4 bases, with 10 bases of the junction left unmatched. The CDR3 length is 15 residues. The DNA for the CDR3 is TGTGCCAGCAGTCCCCTTCGACAGGGATCCTATGGCTACACCTTC. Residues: CASSPLRQGSYGYTF.

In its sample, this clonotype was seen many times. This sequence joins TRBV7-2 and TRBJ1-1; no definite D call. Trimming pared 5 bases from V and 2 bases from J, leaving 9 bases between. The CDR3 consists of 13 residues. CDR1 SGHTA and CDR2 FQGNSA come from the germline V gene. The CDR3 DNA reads TGTGCCAGCAGCGCTCAGGAAAACACTGAAGCTTTCTTT. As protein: CASSAQENTEAFF. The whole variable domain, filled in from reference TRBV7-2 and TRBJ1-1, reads GAGVSQSPSNKVTEKGKDVELRCDPISGHTALYWYRQSLGQGLEFLIYFQGNSAPDKSGLPSDRFSAERTGGSVSTLTIQRTQQEDSAVYLCASSAQENTEAFFGQGTRLTVV.

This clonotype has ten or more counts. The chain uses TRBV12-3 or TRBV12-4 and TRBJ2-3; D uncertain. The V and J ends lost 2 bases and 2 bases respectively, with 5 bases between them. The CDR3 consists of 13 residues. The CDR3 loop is CASSLLNTDTQYF. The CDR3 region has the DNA TGTGCCAGCAGTTTACTGAACACAGATACGCAGTATTTT.

The CDR3 bases are TGCAGCGTAACTGTGGGGGGAGGTACGAACAACTACGAGCAGTACTTC. Protein sequence: CSVTVGGGTNNYEQYF. The chain carries TRBV29-1 and TRBJ2-7, with D possibly matching TRBD2 (6 bases). The germline V and J ends were trimmed by 6 bases and 3 bases, with 24 bases remaining between them. This CDR3 is 16 amino acids long. Germline V gene lookup returns CDR1 SQVTM and CDR2 ANQGSEA.

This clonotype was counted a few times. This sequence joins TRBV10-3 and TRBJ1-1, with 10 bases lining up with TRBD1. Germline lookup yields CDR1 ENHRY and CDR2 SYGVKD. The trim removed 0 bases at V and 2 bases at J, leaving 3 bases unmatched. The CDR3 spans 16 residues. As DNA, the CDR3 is TGTGCCATCAGTGAGTCGGGACAGGGGCTAAACACTGAAGCTTTCTTT. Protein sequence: CAISESGQGLNTEAFF.

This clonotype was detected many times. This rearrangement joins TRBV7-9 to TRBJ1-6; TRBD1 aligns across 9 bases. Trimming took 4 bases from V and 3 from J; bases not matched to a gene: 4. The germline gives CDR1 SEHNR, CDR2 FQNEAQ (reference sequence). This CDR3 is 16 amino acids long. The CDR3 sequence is CASSSGTGFYNSPLHF. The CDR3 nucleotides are TGTGCCAGCAGCTCCGGGACAGGGTTCTATAATTCACCCCTCCACTTT.

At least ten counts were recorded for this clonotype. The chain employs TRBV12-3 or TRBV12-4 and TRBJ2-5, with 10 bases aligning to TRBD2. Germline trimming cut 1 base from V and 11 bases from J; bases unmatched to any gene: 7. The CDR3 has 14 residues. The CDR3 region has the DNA TGTGCCAGCAGTTTAGGGGCTAGCGGGGGCGTACAGTACTTC. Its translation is CASSLGASGGVQYF.

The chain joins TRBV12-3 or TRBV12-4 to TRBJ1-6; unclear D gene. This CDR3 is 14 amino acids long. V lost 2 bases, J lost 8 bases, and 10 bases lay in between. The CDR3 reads CASSLPGWDSPLHF. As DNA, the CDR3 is TGTGCCAGCAGTTTACCTGGGTGGGATTCACCCCTCCACTTT.

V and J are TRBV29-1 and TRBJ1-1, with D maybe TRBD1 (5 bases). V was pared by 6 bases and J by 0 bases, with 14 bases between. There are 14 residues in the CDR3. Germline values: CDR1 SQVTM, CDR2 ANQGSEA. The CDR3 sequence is CSVGDSLLNTEAFF. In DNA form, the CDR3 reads TGCAGCGTCGGCGACAGTCTTTTGAACACTGAAGCTTTCTTT.

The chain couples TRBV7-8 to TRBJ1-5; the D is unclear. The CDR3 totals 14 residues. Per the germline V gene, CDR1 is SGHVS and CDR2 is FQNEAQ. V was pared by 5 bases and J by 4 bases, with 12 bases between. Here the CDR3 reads CASSVNRGNQPQHF. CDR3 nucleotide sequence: TGTGCCAGCAGCGTTAACAGAGGAAATCAGCCCCAGCATTTT.

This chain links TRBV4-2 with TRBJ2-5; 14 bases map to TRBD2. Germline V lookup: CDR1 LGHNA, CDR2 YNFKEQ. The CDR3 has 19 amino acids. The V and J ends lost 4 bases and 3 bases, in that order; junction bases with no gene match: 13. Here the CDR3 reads CASSPGTSGGLFREETQYF. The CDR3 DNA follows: TGTGCCAGCAGCCCGGGGACTAGCGGGGGACTTTTCAGGGAAGAGACCCAGTACTTC.

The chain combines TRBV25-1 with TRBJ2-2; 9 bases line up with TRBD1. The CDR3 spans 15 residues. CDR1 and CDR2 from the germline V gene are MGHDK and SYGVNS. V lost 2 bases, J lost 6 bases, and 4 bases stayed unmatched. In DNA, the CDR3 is TGTGCCAGCAGTGAACCTGGGACAGGGTCCGGGGAGCTGTTTTTT. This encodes CASSEPGTGSGELFF.

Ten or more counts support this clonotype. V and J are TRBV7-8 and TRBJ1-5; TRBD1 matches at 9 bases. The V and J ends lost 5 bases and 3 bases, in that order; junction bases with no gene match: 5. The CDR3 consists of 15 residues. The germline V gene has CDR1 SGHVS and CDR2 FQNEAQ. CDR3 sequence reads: CASSAGTGFNQPQHF. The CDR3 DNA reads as TGTGCCAGCAGCGCTGGGACAGGGTTCAATCAGCCCCAGCATTTT.

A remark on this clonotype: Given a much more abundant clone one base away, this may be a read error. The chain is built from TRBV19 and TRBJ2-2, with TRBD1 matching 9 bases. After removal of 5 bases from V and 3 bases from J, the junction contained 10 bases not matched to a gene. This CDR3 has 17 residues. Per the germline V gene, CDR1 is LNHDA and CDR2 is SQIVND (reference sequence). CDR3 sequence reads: CASSGHRGPADTGELFF. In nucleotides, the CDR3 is TGTGCCAGTAGTGGTCACAGGGGGCCCGCGGACACCGGGGAGCTGTTTTTT.

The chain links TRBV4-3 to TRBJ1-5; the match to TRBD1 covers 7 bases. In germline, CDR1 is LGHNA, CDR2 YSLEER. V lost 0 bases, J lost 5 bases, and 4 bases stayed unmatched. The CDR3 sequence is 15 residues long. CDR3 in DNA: TGCGCCAGCAGCCAAGATGGGACAGCAGATCAGCCCCAGCATTTT. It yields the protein CASSQDGTADQPQHF.